This is a list of T cell receptor beta chains from one sample in a study of T cell responses to AZD1222 COVID-19 vaccine. Libraries were prepared by immunoSEQ multiplex PCR; TCRdb keeps only in-frame clonotypes and omits some of them. This table has approximately 70,000 clones, 86% appearing once. Sample: peripheral blood, taken on day 0 of AZD1222 vaccination. The receptor source for this set is an adult in good health. CDR3s include the opening cysteine and the closing phenylalanine or tryptophan. A D gene is named only where the DNA matches it firmly. Part of the rows lack a size; the others show once, few, many or a class for expanded clones.

DNA	CDR3	D	size	J	V
TGTGCCAGTAGCAGGGACAGAAGTCAGCCCCAGCATTTT	CASSRDRSQPQHF	TRBD1	-	TRBJ1-5	TRBV19
TGTGCCAGCAGGCCTAATAATTCACCCCTCCACTTT	CASRPNNSPLHF	-	once	TRBJ1-6	TRBV12-3/TRBV12-4
TGCGCCAGCAGCCCCCTCATAGGTGCCGGATCCTACGAGCAGTACTTC	CASSPLIGAGSYEQYF	-	few	TRBJ2-7	TRBV4-3
TGTGCCAGCAGCTTAGAGACGGGCCGCTACGAGCAGTACTTC	CASSLETGRYEQYF	-	-	TRBJ2-7	TRBV7-2
TGTGCCAGCACCCCGGGCCGATCGAGAGGAGGTGGTCAGCCCCAGCATTTT	CASTPGRSRGGGQPQHF	-	few	TRBJ1-5	TRBV7-8
TGTGCCAGCAGCTTACAGGGAGGCGGCTCCTACGAGCAGTACTTC	CASSLQGGGSYEQYF	-	-	TRBJ2-7	TRBV11-2
TGTGCAAGTCGCTCCCCTGCACAGGGTTGTGACACTGAAGCTTTCTTT	CASRSPAQGCDTEAFF	-	-	TRBJ1-1	TRBV12-2
TGTGCCAGCAGCGAGATCGACAGCGGTTACAATGAGCAGTTCTTC	CASSEIDSGYNEQFF	-	few	TRBJ2-1	TRBV5-5
TGTGCCAGTACTACCCCGGGACAGGGATTCACCGGGGAGCTGTTTTTT	CASTTPGQGFTGELFF	TRBD1	-	TRBJ2-2	TRBV19
TGTGCCAGCAGTCACCCCCAACGGGGGAACACTGAAGCTTTCTTT	CASSHPQRGNTEAFF	-	few	TRBJ1-1	TRBV6-2/TRBV6-3
TGTGCCAGCAGCTTATTAGATGGGGTTTACGAGCAGTACTTC	CASSLLDGVYEQYF	-	few	TRBJ2-7	TRBV7-9
TGTGCCAGCAGTTACGGCCAGGAAAATGAAAAACTGTTTTTT	CASSYGQENEKLFF	-	-	TRBJ1-4	TRBV6-5
TGTGCCAGCAGCCCACAGGGGTTCACTGAAGCTTTCTTT	CASSPQGFTEAFF	TRBD1	-	TRBJ1-1	TRBV14
TGTGCCACCAGTGATTTGGGTCTGGGAGGAGATACGCAGTATTTT	CATSDLGLGGDTQYF	-	-	TRBJ2-3	TRBV24-1
TGCAGCGTTGAAGATAGACTCCAGGAAGGGATCGCAAAACTGTTTTTT	CSVEDRLQEGIAKLFF	-	once	TRBJ1-4	TRBV29-1
TGTGCCTGGGGGGACACGCGAAGAAACACCGGGGAGCTGTTTTTT	CAWGDTRRNTGELFF	-	-	TRBJ2-2	TRBV30
TGTGCCAGCAGTCTGGAAGGTCGGATGAACACTGAAGCTTTCTTT	CASSLEGRMNTEAFF	-	-	TRBJ1-1	TRBV28
TGTGCCATCAGTGAGTGGGGGTCTTCCTACAATGAGCAGTTCTTC	CAISEWGSSYNEQFF	-	-	TRBJ2-1	TRBV10-3
TGTGCCAGCAGCGGGGGACCCAACCAAGAGACCCAGTACTTC	CASSGGPNQETQYF	-	-	TRBJ2-5	TRBV9
TGTGCCAGTAGCGGGGGGCCCGGGCAGCCCCAGCATTTT	CASSGGPGQPQHF	-	-	TRBJ1-5	TRBV19
TGTGCCAGCAGCGAACTAGCGGGGGCCTACAATGAGCAGTTCTTC	CASSELAGAYNEQFF	TRBD2	once	TRBJ2-1	TRBV7-2
TGTGCCAGCAACCCTGGGGGGGAACGAGATACGCAGTATTTT	CASNPGGERDTQYF	TRBD2	-	TRBJ2-3	TRBV7-9
TGTGCCAGCAGCCTCTTCGGTGAAGCTTTCTTT	CASSLFGEAFF	-	-	TRBJ1-1	TRBV7-9
TGTGCCAGCAGCGTAGGAGGAGCGAACACCGGGGAGCTGTTTTTT	CASSVGGANTGELFF	-	-	TRBJ2-2	TRBV9
TGTGCCTGGAGTGTACAAGGGAGACAGCCCCAGCATTTT	CAWSVQGRQPQHF	-	-	TRBJ1-5	TRBV30
TGTGCCAGCAGCCAGGTGGGAGGACACTCCTACAATGAGCAGTTCTTC	CASSQVGGHSYNEQFF	-	-	TRBJ2-1	TRBV14
TGTGCCAGCAGTTTGGAGGGTTTGGGCAATCAGCCCCAGCATTTT	CASSLEGLGNQPQHF	-	-	TRBJ1-5	TRBV27
TGTGCCTGGAGTGTACTCCAGGGGTTGACTAATGAAAAACTGTTTTTT	CAWSVLQGLTNEKLFF	-	-	TRBJ1-4	TRBV30
TGTGCCAGCAGCGCCCCCTGGGGAGAGACCCAGTACTTC	CASSAPWGETQYF	-	once	TRBJ2-5	TRBV7-9
TGCGCCAGCAGCCCCTCCGGGACACTGAGCTCCTACAATGAGCAGTTCTTC	CASSPSGTLSSYNEQFF	-	few	TRBJ2-1	TRBV4-3
TGTGCCAGCAGTCCGACGACGGTTGAAAAACTGTTTTTT	CASSPTTVEKLFF	-	-	TRBJ1-4	TRBV12-3/TRBV12-4
TGTGCCAGCAGTGGGGACGGGGCGGGGACCCAGTACTTC	CASSGDGAGTQYF	-	-	TRBJ2-5	TRBV2
TGTGCCAGCAGACCCCCTCCAGGGAGGATCACTGAAGCTTTCTTT	CASRPPPGRITEAFF	-	once	TRBJ1-1	TRBV28
TGTGCCAGCAGCTCAGGACGGAGGGGCACTGAAGCTTTCTTT	CASSSGRRGTEAFF	-	-	TRBJ1-1	TRBV5-4
TGTGCCAGCAGCGTAGCAGGAGGGAATGAAAAACTGTTTTTT	CASSVAGGNEKLFF	-	-	TRBJ1-4	TRBV9
TGTGCCAGCAGTTTGTCCGGGTCGGGGTATGGCTACACCTTC	CASSLSGSGYGYTF	-	-	TRBJ1-2	TRBV28
TGTGCCAGCAAGGGACAGGTGATGAACACTGAAGCTTTCTTT	CASKGQVMNTEAFF	TRBD1	-	TRBJ1-1	TRBV27
TGTGCCAGCAGTTTCCGTGGGGTTAATGAAAAACTGTTTTTT	CASSFRGVNEKLFF	-	-	TRBJ1-4	TRBV28
TGTGCCAGCAGCCCAGACAGCGGGGGCTATGGCTACACCTTC	CASSPDSGGYGYTF	-	few	TRBJ1-2	TRBV5-5
TGTGCCAGCAGCTTGACAGGGGAGAGCACAGATACGCAGTATTTT	CASSLTGESTDTQYF	TRBD1	-	TRBJ2-3	TRBV7-2
TGTGCCAGCAGTGAAGGCGGACAGCCGGGGGAGCAGTACTTC	CASSEGGQPGEQYF	-	-	TRBJ2-7	TRBV6-1
TGTGCCAGCAGCTTAAGAAGGTGGGACAGGGGAAAGTACGAGCAGTACTTC	CASSLRRWDRGKYEQYF	TRBD1	-	TRBJ2-7	TRBV5-6
TGTGCCTGGAGTGTAGCGGCGGGGCTCACCGGGGAGCTGTTTTTT	CAWSVAAGLTGELFF	-	once	TRBJ2-2	TRBV30
TGTGCCAGCACCGGGGCAGATTACACAGATACGCAGTATTTT	CASTGADYTDTQYF	-	few	TRBJ2-3	TRBV9
TGTGCCAGCAGCAAAGCGGGACAGGGAGAAAACACCATATATTTT	CASSKAGQGENTIYF	TRBD1	-	TRBJ1-3	TRBV28
TGTGCCAGCAGTGGCCAGGCAGGGCAGCTGTTTTTT	CASSGQAGQLFF	-	-	TRBJ2-2	TRBV28
TGTGCCACCAGCAGGGACCTTATGGGACAGCAATACAATGAGCAGTTCTTC	CATSRDLMGQQYNEQFF	TRBD1	-	TRBJ2-1	TRBV15
TGCAGCGTCCGCTGGGACAGTAACAATCAGCCCCAGCATTTT	CSVRWDSNNQPQHF	TRBD1	-	TRBJ1-5	TRBV29-1
TGTGCCAGCAGCCCACCGGAATCTAACTATGGCTACACCTTC	CASSPPESNYGYTF	-	-	TRBJ1-2	TRBV6-6
TGTGCCAGCAGCTTATTAGGGAGGGGGGAGACCCAGTACTTC	CASSLLGRGETQYF	-	-	TRBJ2-5	TRBV7-9
TGTGCCAGCAGGTTTAGCGGGGCGACAGATACGCAGTATTTT	CASRFSGATDTQYF	TRBD2	once	TRBJ2-3	TRBV6-6
TGTGCCAGCAGCGTTGGACAGGGTAGCACTGAAGCTTTCTTT	CASSVGQGSTEAFF	TRBD1	-	TRBJ1-1	TRBV9
TGTGCCAGCAGATCCCAGGGAGTCACTGAAGCTTTCTTT	CASRSQGVTEAFF	-	-	TRBJ1-1	TRBV28
TGTGCCTGGAGCGCCCTCTCGAGGGGCCCTGGAAACACCATATATTTT	CAWSALSRGPGNTIYF	-	-	TRBJ1-3	TRBV30